This record looks at one T cell receptor beta chain sequence and its context. The data are from a study of blood T cell repertoires in COVID-19. Turning to the study itself: Sites across the United States, Italy and Spain contributed samples from acute and convalescent COVID-19.

In Seattle, patients joined the study during active infection and were tracked longitudinally. Assay: immunoSEQ multiplex PCR; the TCRdb copy retains only in-frame clones and omits some. The repertoire includes fewer than 250,000 clones, about nine tenths of them detected once, and around 0.83% sits in the top ten. Trimming at V came to 6 bases and at J to 2 bases, leaving 2 bases not matched to a gene. This CDR3 has 13 residues. V is TRBV12-3 or TRBV12-4 and J is TRBJ2-5; 8 positions match TRBD2. This TCR came from a man aged 25-45 years with COVID-19, enrolled during active disease. Source material: peripheral blood. The CDR3 coding sequence is TGTGCCAGCAGACGGGGGGGACAAGAGACCCAGTACTTC. Translating it yields CASRRGGQETQYF.